This is a list of T cell receptor beta chains from one sample in a study of blood T cell repertoires in COVID-19. Sequencing was performed with immunoSEQ multiplex PCR; in TCRdb, only in-frame clones are kept and a portion is missing. The sample lists about 70,000 clones, 81% occurring once. The sequenced sample consisted of peripheral blood. All receptors derive from a woman between 65 and 79 years old with acute or convalescent COVID-19. The CDR3 runs from the conserved cysteine through the conserved F or W. A D gene is named only where the DNA matches it firmly. Expanded clones get a size class; other rows say once, few or many, or leave the size out.

V	size	D	J	CDR3	DNA
TRBV15	NA	NA	TRBJ2-3	CASQWGGVLDTQYF	TGTGCCTCCCAATGGGGCGGGGTCCTCGATACGCAGTATTTT
TRBV28	NA	TRBD1	TRBJ1-5	CASSPGQGGQPQHF	TGTGCCAGCAGCCCAGGACAGGGTGGTCAGCCCCAGCATTTT
TRBV12-3/TRBV12-4	few	NA	TRBJ2-7	CAIGSGYEQYF	TGTGCCATAGGTAGCGGCTACGAGCAGTACTTC
TRBV7-2	NA	TRBD2	TRBJ2-7	CASKLSSGPYEQYF	TGTGCCAGCAAACTATCTAGCGGGCCCTACGAGCAGTACTTC
TRBV4-2	NA	TRBD2	TRBJ2-1	CASSRALARSYNEQFF	TGTGCCAGCAGCCGCGCACTAGCGCGCTCCTACAATGAGCAGTTCTTC
TRBV14	NA	NA	TRBJ2-7	CASSRGVWGGLYEQYF	TGTGCCAGCAGCCGGGGCGTGTGGGGGGGCCTCTACGAGCAGTACTTC
TRBV2	few	TRBD2	TRBJ2-5	CASSRLAGETQYF	TGTGCCAGCAGCAGACTAGCGGGTGAGACCCAGTACTTC
TRBV14	NA	TRBD2	TRBJ2-5	CASSQDRGLASQETQYF	TGTGCCAGCAGCCAAGATCGGGGACTAGCGAGCCAAGAGACCCAGTACTTC
TRBV25-1	NA	NA	TRBJ2-7	CASSRGWEKTYEQYF	TGTGCCAGCAGCCGTGGGTGGGAGAAGACCTACGAGCAGTACTTC
TRBV29-1	NA	TRBD1	TRBJ1-2	CSANARTGGSYGYTF	TGCAGCGCCAACGCCCGGACAGGGGGCTCATATGGCTACACCTTC
TRBV9	few	NA	TRBJ1-6	CASSVRRENSPLHF	TGTGCCAGCAGCGTAAGACGGGAGAATTCACCCCTCCACTTT
TRBV30	NA	NA	TRBJ2-7	CAFFGDPDEQYF	TGTGCCTTTTTCGGGGATCCAGACGAGCAGTACTTC
TRBV11-2	NA	NA	TRBJ1-6	CASSRVGGTHSPLHF	TGTGCCAGCAGCCGCGTGGGCGGGACCCATTCACCCCTCCACTTT
TRBV28	NA	NA	TRBJ1-4	CASSYRTVATNEKLFF	TGTGCCAGCAGTTACAGGACAGTCGCAACTAATGAAAAACTGTTTTTT
TRBV3-1/TRBV3-2	NA	TRBD1	TRBJ2-6	CASRTDRISSGANVLTF	TGTGCCAGCAGAACGGACAGGATAAGCTCTGGGGCCAACGTCCTGACTTTC
TRBV6-5	once	NA	TRBJ1-1	CASSYSSQGNTEAFF	TGTGCCAGCAGTTACTCGTCGCAGGGGAACACTGAAGCTTTCTTT
TRBV7-9	NA	NA	TRBJ1-1	CASSPYPGRTEAFF	TGTGCCAGCAGCCCATACCCAGGGCGGACTGAAGCTTTCTTT
TRBV10-3	NA	TRBD2	TRBJ2-3	CAISGGRMRDTQYF	TGTGCCATCAGTGGCGGGAGGATGAGGGATACGCAGTATTTT
TRBV10-3	NA	NA	TRBJ2-1	CATRNGGRERYNEQFF	TGTGCCACCAGAAACGGGGGGCGGGAGAGGTACAATGAGCAGTTCTTC
TRBV5-1	many	NA	TRBJ1-2	CASSARGLEGYTF	TGCGCCAGCAGCGCCCGGGGATTAGAGGGCTACACCTTC
TRBV5-4	NA	TRBD2	TRBJ2-1	CASRRRGGRAYNEQFF	TGTGCCAGCAGGCGACGGGGCGGGAGGGCCTATAATGAGCAGTTCTTC
TRBV27	NA	NA	TRBJ1-6	CATQSRKGVANSPLHF	TGTGCCACCCAATCTCGGAAGGGGGTTGCTAATTCACCCCTCCACTTT
TRBV29-1	once	NA	TRBJ2-7	CSVVTAYEQYF	TGCAGCGTTGTCACAGCTTACGAGCAGTACTTC
TRBV3-1/TRBV3-2	NA	TRBD1	TRBJ2-2	CASSPRGQGNTGELFF	TGTGCCAGCAGCCCAAGGGGACAGGGTAACACCGGGGAGCTGTTTTTT
TRBV5-1	NA	TRBD2	TRBJ2-1	CASSLASSSGINEQFF	TGCGCCAGCAGCTTGGCGTCCTCTAGCGGGATAAATGAGCAGTTCTTC
TRBV10-3	NA	TRBD1	TRBJ2-1	CAISPSTGANEQFF	TGTGCCATCAGTCCTTCGACAGGGGCAAATGAGCAGTTCTTC
TRBV27	once	TRBD2	TRBJ2-2	CASSLASGTNTGELFF	TGTGCCAGCAGTTTAGCTAGCGGGACGAACACCGGGGAGCTGTTTTTT
TRBV3-1/TRBV3-2	NA	TRBD1	TRBJ2-7	CASGHYRGYEQYF	TGTGCCAGCGGTCATTACAGGGGCTACGAGCAGTACTTC
TRBV10-3	NA	TRBD1	TRBJ1-4	CAIRDRGNEKLFF	TGTGCCATCAGGGACAGGGGGAATGAAAAACTGTTTTTT
TRBV18	NA	TRBD2	TRBJ2-7	CASSPTSGREQYF	TGTGCCAGCTCCCCGACTAGCGGGAGAGAGCAGTACTTC
TRBV7-8	NA	TRBD2	TRBJ2-1	CASSLAAAGVLEQFF	TGTGCCAGCAGCTTAGCCGCGGCGGGAGTACTTGAGCAGTTCTTC
TRBV5-4	NA	TRBD2	TRBJ2-1	CASSLLGLANNEQFF	TGTGCCAGCAGCCTCCTGGGACTAGCGAACAATGAGCAGTTCTTC
TRBV4-2	NA	NA	TRBJ1-3	CASSQVMGLSGNTIYF	TGTGCCAGCAGCCAAGTTATGGGACTCTCAGGAAACACCATATATTTT
TRBV2	NA	NA	TRBJ1-2	CASSLGQYYGYTF	TGTGCCAGCAGTTTGGGGCAGTACTATGGCTACACCTTC
TRBV19	NA	TRBD1	TRBJ1-5	CASSPWTGGDNQPQHF	TGTGCCAGTAGTCCCTGGACAGGAGGAGACAATCAGCCCCAGCATTTT
TRBV5-5	NA	TRBD1	TRBJ1-2	CASSLYWTGSAGYTF	TGTGCCAGCAGCTTGTACTGGACAGGGTCAGCTGGCTACACCTTC
TRBV5-1	NA	NA	TRBJ2-5	CASSHNPEVGYQETQYF	TGCGCCAGCAGCCACAATCCGGAGGTGGGCTACCAAGAGACCCAGTACTTC
TRBV11-1	NA	TRBD2	TRBJ2-3	CASSLALAGRSDTQYF	TGTGCCAGCAGCTTAGCACTAGCGGGAAGGTCAGATACGCAGTATTTT
TRBV6-6	NA	TRBD1	TRBJ2-7	CASREGQGEEQYF	TGTGCCAGCAGAGAGGGACAGGGGGAAGAGCAGTACTTC
TRBV5-1	NA	TRBD1	TRBJ2-7	CASSLGGGTGGHEQYF	TGCGCCAGCAGCTTGGGGGGCGGGACAGGGGGCCACGAGCAGTACTTC
TRBV7-2	NA	TRBD2	TRBJ2-3	CASSFTAGGGGSTDTQYF	TGTGCCAGCAGCTTCACAGCGGGAGGTGGGGGCAGCACAGATACGCAGTATTTT